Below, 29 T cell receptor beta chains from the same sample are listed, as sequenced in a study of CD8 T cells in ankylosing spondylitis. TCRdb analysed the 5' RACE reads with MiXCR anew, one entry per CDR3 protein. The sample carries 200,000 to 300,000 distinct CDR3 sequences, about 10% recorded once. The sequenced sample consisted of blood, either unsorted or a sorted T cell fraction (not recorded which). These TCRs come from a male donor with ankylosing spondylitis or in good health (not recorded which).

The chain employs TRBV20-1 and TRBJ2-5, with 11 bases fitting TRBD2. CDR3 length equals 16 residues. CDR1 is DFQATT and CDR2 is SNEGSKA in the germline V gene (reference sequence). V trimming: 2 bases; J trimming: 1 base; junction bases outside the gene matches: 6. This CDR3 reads CSARLLAGGLQETQYF. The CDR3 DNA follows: TGCAGTGCTAGACTCCTAGCGGGGGGACTCCAAGAGACCCAGTACTTC.

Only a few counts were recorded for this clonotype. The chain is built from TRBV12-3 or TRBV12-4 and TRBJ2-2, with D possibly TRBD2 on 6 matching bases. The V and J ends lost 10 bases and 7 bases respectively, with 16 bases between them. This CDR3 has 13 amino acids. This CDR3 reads CATKGLRNGELFF. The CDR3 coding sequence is TGTGCCACTAAGGGACTTCGCAACGGGGAGCTGTTTTTT.

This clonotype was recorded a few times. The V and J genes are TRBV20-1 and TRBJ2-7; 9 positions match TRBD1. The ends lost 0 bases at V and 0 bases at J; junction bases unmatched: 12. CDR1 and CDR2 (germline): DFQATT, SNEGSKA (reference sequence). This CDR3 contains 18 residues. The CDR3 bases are TGCAGTGCTAGAGACTCAGGGGGGGACAGGGCGGACTCCTACGAGCAGTACTTC. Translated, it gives CSARDSGGDRADSYEQYF.

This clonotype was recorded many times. CDR3 in amino acids: CSASIAGYNTDEQYF. CDR3 sequence (DNA): TGCAGTGCTTCAATAGCGGGATACAACACGGACGAGCAGTACTTC. This chain links TRBV20-1 with TRBJ2-7; 8 bases align to TRBD2. V lost 5 bases to trimming and J lost 5 bases; unmatched junction nucleotides: 14. Germline assignment: CDR1 DFQATT and CDR2 SNEGSKA (reference sequence). This CDR3 contains 15 residues.

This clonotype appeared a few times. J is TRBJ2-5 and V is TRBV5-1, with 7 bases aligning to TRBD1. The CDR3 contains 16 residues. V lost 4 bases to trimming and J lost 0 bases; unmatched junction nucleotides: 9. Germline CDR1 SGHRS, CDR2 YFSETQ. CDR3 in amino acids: CASSTASTGNQETQYF. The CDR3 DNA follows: TGCGCCAGCAGCACCGCCTCGACAGGGAACCAAGAGACCCAGTACTTC.

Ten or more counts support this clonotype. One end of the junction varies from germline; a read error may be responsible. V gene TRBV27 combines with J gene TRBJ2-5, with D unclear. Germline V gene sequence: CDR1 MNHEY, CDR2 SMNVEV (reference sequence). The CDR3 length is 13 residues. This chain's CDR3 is CASSFRSSQTQYF. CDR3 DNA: TGTGCCAGCAGTTTTAGGAGTTCGCAGACTCAGTACTTC.

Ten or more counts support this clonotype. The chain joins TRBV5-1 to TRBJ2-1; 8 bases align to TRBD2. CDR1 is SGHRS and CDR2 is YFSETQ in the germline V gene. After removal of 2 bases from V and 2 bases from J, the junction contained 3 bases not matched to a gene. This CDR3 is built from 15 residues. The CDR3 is CASSFTSGTYNEQFF. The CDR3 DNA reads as TGCGCCAGCAGCTTTACTAGCGGTACCTACAATGAGCAGTTCTTC.

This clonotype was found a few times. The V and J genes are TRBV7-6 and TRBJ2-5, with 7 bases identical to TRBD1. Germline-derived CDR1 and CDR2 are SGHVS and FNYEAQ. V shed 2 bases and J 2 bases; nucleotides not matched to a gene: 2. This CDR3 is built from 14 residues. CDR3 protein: CASSLMGQQETQYF. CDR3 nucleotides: TGTGCCAGCAGCTTAATGGGACAGCAAGAGACCCAGTACTTC.

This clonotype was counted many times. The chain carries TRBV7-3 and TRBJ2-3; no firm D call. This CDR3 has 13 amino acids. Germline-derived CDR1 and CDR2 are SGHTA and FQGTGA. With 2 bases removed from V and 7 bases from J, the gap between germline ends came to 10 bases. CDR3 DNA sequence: TGTGCCAGCAGCTTAGGGGTTCCGAATACGCAGTATTTT. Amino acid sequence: CASSLGVPNTQYF.

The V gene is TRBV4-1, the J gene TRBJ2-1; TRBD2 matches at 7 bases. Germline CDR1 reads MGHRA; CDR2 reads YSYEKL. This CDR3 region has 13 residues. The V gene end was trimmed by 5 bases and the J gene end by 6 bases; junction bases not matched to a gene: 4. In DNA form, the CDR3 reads TGCGCCAGCAGCTGGGGACTAACCAATGAGCAGTTCTTC. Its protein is CASSWGLTNEQFF.

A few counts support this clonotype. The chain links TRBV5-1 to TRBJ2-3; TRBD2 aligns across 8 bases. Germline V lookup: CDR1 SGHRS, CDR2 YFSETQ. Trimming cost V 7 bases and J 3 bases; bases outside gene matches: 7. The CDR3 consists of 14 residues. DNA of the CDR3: TGCGCCAGCTATAGGACGGGGGGGACAGATACGCAGTATTTT. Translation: CASYRTGGTDTQYF.

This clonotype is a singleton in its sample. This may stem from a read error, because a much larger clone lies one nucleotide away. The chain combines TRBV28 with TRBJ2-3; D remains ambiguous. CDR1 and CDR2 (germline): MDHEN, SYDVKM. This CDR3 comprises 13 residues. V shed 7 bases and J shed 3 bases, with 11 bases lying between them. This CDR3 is CASTIPSTDTQYF. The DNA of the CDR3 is TGTGCCAGCACTATCCCTTCTACAGATACGCAGTATTTT.

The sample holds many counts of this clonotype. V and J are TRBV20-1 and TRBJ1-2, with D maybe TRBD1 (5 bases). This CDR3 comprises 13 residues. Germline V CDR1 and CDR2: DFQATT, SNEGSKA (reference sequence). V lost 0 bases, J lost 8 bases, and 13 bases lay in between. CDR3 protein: CSARDTGVRGYTF. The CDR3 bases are TGCAGTGCTAGAGATACGGGGGTACGCGGCTACACCTTC.

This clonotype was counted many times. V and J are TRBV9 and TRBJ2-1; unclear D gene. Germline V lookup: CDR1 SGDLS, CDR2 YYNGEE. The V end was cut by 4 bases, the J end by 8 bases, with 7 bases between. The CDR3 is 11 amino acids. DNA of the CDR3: TGTGCCAGCAGCTATAGGGATGAGCAGTTCTTC. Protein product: CASSYRDEQFF.

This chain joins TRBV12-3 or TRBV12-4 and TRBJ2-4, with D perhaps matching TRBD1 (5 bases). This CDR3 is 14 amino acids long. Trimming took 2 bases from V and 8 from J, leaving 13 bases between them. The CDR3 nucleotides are TGTGCCAGCAGTTTATTCTCAGGGATTGACATTCAGTACTTC. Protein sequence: CASSLFSGIDIQYF.

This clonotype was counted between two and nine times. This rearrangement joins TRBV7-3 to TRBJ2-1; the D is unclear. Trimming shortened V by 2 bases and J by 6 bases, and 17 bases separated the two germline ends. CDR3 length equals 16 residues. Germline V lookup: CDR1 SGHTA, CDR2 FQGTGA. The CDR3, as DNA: TGTGCCAGCAGCTTACGGAGTGGAGCAGTCGGCAATGAGCAGTTCTTC. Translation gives CASSLRSGAVGNEQFF.

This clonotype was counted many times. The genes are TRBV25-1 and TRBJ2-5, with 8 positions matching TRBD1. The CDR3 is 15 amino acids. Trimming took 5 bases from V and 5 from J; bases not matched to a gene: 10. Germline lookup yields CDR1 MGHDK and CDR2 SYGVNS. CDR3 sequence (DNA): TGTGCCAGCAGTCCCTCGGGGTACAGGGGGGAGACCCAGTACTTC. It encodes CASSPSGYRGETQYF. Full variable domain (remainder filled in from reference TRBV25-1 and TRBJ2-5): EADIYQTPRYLVIGTGKKITLECSQTMGHDKMYWYQQDPGMELHLIHYSYGVNSTEKGDLSSESTVSRIRTEHFPLTLESARPSHTSQYLCASSPSGYRGETQYFGPGTRLLVL.

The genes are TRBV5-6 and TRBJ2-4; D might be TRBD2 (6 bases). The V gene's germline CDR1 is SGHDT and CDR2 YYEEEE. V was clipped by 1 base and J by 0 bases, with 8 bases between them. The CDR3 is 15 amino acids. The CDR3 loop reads CASSLQGLAKNIQYF. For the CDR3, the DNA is TGTGCCAGCAGCTTGCAGGGACTAGCCAAAAACATTCAGTACTTC.

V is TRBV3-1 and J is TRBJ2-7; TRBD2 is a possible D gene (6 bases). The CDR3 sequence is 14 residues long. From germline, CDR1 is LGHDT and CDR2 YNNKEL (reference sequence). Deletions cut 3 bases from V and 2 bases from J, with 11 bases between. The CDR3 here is CASSQKGLAYEQYF. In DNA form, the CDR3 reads TGTGCCAGCAGCCAGAAGGGACTGGCCTACGAGCAGTACTTC.

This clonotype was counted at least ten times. CDR3 nucleotide sequence: TGTGCCAGCAGCCCCAGTGGGACTAGCGTTTACGAGCAGTACTTC. It specifies CASSPSGTSVYEQYF. This chain joins TRBV7-2 and TRBJ2-7; 10 bases map to TRBD2. Germline V gives CDR1 SGHTA, CDR2 FQGNSA. Trimming removed 5 bases from V and 4 bases from J; junction bases left unmatched: 8. The CDR3 is 15 residues long.

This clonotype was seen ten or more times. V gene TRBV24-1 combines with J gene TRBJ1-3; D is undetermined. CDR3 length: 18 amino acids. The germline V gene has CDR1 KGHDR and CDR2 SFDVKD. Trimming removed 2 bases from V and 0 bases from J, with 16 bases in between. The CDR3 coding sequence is TGTGCCACCAGTGATTGGTTTGGGGAGGTCTGCTCTGGAAACACCATATATTTT. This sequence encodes CATSDWFGEVCSGNTIYF.

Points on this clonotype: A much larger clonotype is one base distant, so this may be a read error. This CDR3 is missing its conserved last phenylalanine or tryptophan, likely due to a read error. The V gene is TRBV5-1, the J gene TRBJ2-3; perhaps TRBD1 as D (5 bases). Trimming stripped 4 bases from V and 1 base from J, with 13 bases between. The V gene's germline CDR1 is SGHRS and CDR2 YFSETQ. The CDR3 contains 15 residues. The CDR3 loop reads CASSRGETRTDTQYV. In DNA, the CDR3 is TGCGCCAGCAGCAGGGGCGAAACCCGCACAGATACGCAGTATGTT.

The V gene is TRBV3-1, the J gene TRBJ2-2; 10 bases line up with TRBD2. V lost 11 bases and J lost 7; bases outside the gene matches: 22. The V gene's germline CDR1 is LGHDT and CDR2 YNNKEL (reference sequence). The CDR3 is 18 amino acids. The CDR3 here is CACSRVPHIGLAVGELFF. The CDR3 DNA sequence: TGTGCCTGCTCCCGAGTCCCTCATATCGGACTAGCGGTCGGGGAGCTGTTTTTT.

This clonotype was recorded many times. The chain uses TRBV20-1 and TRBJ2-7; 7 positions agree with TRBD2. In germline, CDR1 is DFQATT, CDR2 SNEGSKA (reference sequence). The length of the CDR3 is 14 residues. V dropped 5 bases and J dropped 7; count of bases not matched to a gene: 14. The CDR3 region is CSAPPGSGDGEQYF. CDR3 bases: TGCAGTGCTCCACCTGGCAGCGGGGATGGGGAGCAGTACTTC.

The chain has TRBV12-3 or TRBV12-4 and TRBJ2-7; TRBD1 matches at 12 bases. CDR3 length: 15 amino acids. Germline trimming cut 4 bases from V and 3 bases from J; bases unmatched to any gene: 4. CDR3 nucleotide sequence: TGTGCCAGCAGTTCGCGGGACAGGGGGCTCTACGAGCAGTACTTC. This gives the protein CASSSRDRGLYEQYF.

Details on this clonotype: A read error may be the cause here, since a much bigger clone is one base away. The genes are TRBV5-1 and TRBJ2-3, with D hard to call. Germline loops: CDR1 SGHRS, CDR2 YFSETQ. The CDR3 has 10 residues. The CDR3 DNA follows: TGCGTCAGCAACCCCATAGCGCAGTATTTT. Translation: CVSNPIAQYF. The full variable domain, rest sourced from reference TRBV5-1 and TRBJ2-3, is KAGVTQTPRYLIKTRGQQVTLSCSPISGHRSVSWYQQTPGQGLQFLFEYFSETQRNKGNFPGRFSGRQFSNSRSEMNVSTLELGDSALYLCVSNPIAQYFGPGTRLTVL.

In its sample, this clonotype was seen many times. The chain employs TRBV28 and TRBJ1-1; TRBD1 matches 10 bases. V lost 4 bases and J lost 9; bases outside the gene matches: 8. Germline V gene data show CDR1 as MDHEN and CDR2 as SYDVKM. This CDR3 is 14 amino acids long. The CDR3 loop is CASSSPPTGGQAFF. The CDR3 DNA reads TGTGCCAGCAGTTCGCCCCCGACAGGGGGCCAAGCTTTCTTT.

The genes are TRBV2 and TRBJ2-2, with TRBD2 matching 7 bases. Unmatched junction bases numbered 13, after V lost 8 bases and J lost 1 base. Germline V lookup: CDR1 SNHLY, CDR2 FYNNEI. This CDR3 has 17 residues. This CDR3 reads CASEVAGDEENTGELFF. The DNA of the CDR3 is TGTGCCAGCGAAGTGGCGGGAGACGAAGAGAACACCGGGGAGCTGTTTTTT.

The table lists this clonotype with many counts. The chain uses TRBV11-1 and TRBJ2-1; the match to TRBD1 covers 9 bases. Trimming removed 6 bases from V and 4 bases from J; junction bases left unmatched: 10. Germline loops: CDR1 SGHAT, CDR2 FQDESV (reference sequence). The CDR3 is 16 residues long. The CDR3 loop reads CASRLKQGAIYNEQFF. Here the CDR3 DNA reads TGTGCCAGCAGACTAAAACAGGGGGCGATTTACAATGAGCAGTTCTTC.